These 5 T cell receptor beta chains were sequenced from one sample in a study of T-cell reconstitution after alpha-beta-depleted transplantation in children. A TCRbeta library incorporating unique molecular identifiers was prepared. TCRdb re-called the PCR reads with MiXCR, one entry per CDR3 protein. The data show 200,000 to 250,000 distinct CDR3 sequences, roughly 8.1% seen once. This specimen was PBMCs, mostly from graft donor cells, taken 360 days after TCRalphabeta/CD19-depleted stem cell transplant. The receptors were gathered from a male patient aged 2-15 years who had a stem cell transplant for acute myeloid leukemia, so the T cells may come from the graft donor.

About this clonotype: Here the CDR3 omits its conserved ending phenylalanine or tryptophan, so a read error is the likely source. The V and J genes are TRBV20-1 and TRBJ2-1; TRBD2 matches 10 bases. Germline CDR1 is DFQATT and CDR2 is SNEGSKA (reference sequence). Trimming cost V 2 bases and J 6 bases; bases outside gene matches: 4. The CDR3 loop spans 14 amino acids. The CDR3 DNA sequence: TGCAGTGCTAGATCTGGACTAGCGGCCAATGAGCAGTTCTAC. Translated, it gives CSARSGLAANEQFY.

This clonotype has ten or more counts. CDR3 protein: CASSRHGGRTDTQYF. The CDR3 DNA is TGTGCCAGCAGTCGGCATGGCGGGAGAACAGATACGCAGTATTTT. V is TRBV12-3 or TRBV12-4 and J is TRBJ2-3, with 7 nucleotides matching TRBD2. The CDR3 totals 15 residues. V was clipped by 5 bases and J by 3 bases; unmatched bases: 8.

This clonotype was counted between two and nine times. V and J are TRBV12-3 or TRBV12-4 and TRBJ2-1, with D maybe TRBD2 (5 bases). Deletions cut 2 bases from V and 0 bases from J, with 8 bases between. This CDR3 contains 15 residues. CDR3 amino acids: CASSLRETSYNEQFF. The CDR3, as DNA: TGTGCCAGCAGTTTAAGGGAGACCTCCTACAATGAGCAGTTCTTC.

This clonotype was observed at least ten times. V is TRBV29-1 and J is TRBJ2-4; TRBD2 agrees at 14 bases. V dropped 6 bases and J dropped 6; count of bases not matched to a gene: 4. The CDR3 runs to 14 residues. Per the germline V gene, CDR1 is SQVTM and CDR2 is ANQGSEA. The CDR3 reads CSVHGTSGGNIQYF. The CDR3 nucleotides read TGCAGCGTCCACGGGACTAGCGGGGGAAACATTCAGTACTTC.

This clonotype was counted at least ten times. This chain joins TRBV5-6 and TRBJ1-1, with D possibly TRBD1 on 6 matching bases. V shed 1 base and J shed 4 bases, with 17 bases lying between them. Germline loops: CDR1 SGHDT, CDR2 YYEEEE. There are 16 residues in the CDR3. CDR3 DNA sequence: TGTGCCAGCAGCTTGAGGCTTGGGGGGCTTAGCACTGAAGCTTTCTTT. The encoded protein is CASSLRLGGLSTEAFF.